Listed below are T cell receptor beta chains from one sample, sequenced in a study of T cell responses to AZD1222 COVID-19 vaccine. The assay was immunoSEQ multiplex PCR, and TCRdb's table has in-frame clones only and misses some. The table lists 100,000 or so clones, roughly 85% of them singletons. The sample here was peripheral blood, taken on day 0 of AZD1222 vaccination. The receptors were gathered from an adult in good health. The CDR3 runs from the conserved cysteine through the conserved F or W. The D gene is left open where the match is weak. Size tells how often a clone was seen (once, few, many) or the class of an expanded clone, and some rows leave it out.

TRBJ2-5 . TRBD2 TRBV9 TGTGCCAGCAGCGAGCGGGGGCCAGGGGAGACCCAGTACTTC CASSERGPGETQYF
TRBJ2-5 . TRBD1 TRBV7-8 TGTGCCAGCAGCTTAGCGCGGACAGGGTTGAAGACCCAGTACTTC CASSLARTGLKTQYF
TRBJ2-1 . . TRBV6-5 TGTGCCAGCAGCCCCACAGGGACTTCCCTGGAGGAGCAGTTCTTC CASSPTGTSLEEQFF
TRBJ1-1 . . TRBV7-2 TGTGCCAGCAGCTTAGAAGGGCGGTGGAACACTGAAGCTTTCTTT CASSLEGRWNTEAFF
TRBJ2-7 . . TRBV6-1 TGTGCCAGCAGTGACGTTCCGGGCCCGACCTTCTACGAGCAGTACTTC CASSDVPGPTFYEQYF
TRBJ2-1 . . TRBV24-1 TGTGCCACCAGTAGCAGGACTACCAACAATGAGCAGTTCTTC CATSSRTTNNEQFF
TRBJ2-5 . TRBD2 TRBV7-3 TGTGCCAGCAGCCTCGGGACTAGCGGGAGGGGTCAAGAGACCCAGTACTTC CASSLGTSGRGQETQYF
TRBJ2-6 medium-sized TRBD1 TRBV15 TGTGCCACCAGCAGAGAGACAGGGACTGGGGCCAACGTCCTGACTTTC CATSRETGTGANVLTF
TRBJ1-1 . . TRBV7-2 TGTGCCAGCAGCCTACCGGGTTGGGCTGAAGCTTTCTTT CASSLPGWAEAFF
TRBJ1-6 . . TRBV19 TGTGCCAGTAGAAGACAGGCTGGAGATTCACCCCTCCACTTT CASRRQAGDSPLHF
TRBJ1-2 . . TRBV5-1 . CASSSSAGTDGYTF
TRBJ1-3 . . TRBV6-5 TGTGCCAGCAGTTACTCGAGAGCATCCTCTGGAAACACCATATATTTT CASSYSRASSGNTIYF
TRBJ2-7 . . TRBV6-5 TGTGCCAGCAGGGCGCGATTAGCGGATTACGAGCAGTACTTC CASRARLADYEQYF
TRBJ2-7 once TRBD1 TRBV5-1 TGCGCCAGCAGCTTGGAAGTAACAGGGGACGAGCAGTACTTC CASSLEVTGDEQYF
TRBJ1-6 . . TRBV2 TGTGCCAGCAGAACCGGACCGGGGGGCTATAATTCACCCCTCCACTTT CASRTGPGGYNSPLHF
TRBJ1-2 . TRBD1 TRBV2 TGTGCCAGCAGGGACGGACAGGGGGTGGGCGGCTACACCTTC CASRDGQGVGGYTF
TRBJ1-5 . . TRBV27 TGTGCCAGCAATGCCCAGGGTAGTCAGCCCCAGCATTTT CASNAQGSQPQHF
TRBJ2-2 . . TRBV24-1 TGTGCCACCTCTGAGACCTTATTCTCCGGGGAGCTGTTTTTT CATSETLFSGELFF
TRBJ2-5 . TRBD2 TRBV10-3 TGTGCCACAGGGACTAGCGGGATCCAAGAGACCCAGTACTTC CATGTSGIQETQYF
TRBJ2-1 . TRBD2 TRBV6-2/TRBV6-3 TGTGCCAGCAGTAAGGGGACTAGCGGGAGTCAGCCTTACAATGAGCAGTTCTTC CASSKGTSGSQPYNEQFF
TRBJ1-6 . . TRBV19 TGTGCCAGTAACTCACCCAGGCTGACTCTTAATTCACCCCTCCACTTT CASNSPRLTLNSPLHF
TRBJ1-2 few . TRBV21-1 TGTGCCAGCAGCTTTACAGGGACTAACTATGGCTACACCTTC CASSFTGTNYGYTF
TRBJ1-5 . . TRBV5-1 TGCGCCAGCAGCTTGTCAGGCAATAGCAATCAGCCCCAGCATTTT CASSLSGNSNQPQHF
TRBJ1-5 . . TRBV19 TGTGCCAGTAGTATAGTCGCAGGGGCCAATCAGCCCCAGCATTTT CASSIVAGANQPQHF
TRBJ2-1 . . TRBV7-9 TGTGCCAGCAGCTTAGTCCCCTCGTGGGGGGTTCGCTACAATGAGCAGTTCTTC CASSLVPSWGVRYNEQFF
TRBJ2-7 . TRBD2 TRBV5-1 TGCGCCAGCAGCCCACTGGGACTAGCGGGAGACGAGCAGTACTTC CASSPLGLAGDEQYF
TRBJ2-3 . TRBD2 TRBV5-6 TGTGCCAGCAGCACGATTGGGACTAGCGGGAGTCTGACAGATACGCAGTATTTT CASSTIGTSGSLTDTQYF
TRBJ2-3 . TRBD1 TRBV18 TGTGCCAGCTCCGGGACAGGGTCCACAGATACGCAGTATTTT CASSGTGSTDTQYF
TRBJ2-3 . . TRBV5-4 TGTGCCAGCAGCCTCCATGGCACAGTTCGCACAGATACGCAGTATTTT CASSLHGTVRTDTQYF
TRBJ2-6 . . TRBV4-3 TGCGCCAGCAGCCGCTTACCCCCGGGACACCACTACTCTGGGGCCAACGTCCTGACTTTC CASSRLPPGHHYSGANVLTF
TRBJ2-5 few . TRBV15 TGTGCCACCCGGATTTTCGGCAGGGACGCGACCCAGTACTTC CATRIFGRDATQYF
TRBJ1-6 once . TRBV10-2 TGCGCCAGCAGTGAGGTGGGGGCCTCACCCCTCCACTTT CASSEVGASPLHF
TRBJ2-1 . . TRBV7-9 TGTGCCAGCAGCGACTCGCGCGGGCGGCAGTTCTTC CASSDSRGRQFF
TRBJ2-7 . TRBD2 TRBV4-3 TGCGCCAGCAGCCAAGGACTAGCGGTTAACTCCTACGAGCAGTACTTC CASSQGLAVNSYEQYF
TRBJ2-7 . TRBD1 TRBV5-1 TGCGCCAGCAGCTGGACAGGGACGTTATCCTACGAGCAGTACTTC CASSWTGTLSYEQYF
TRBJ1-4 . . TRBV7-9 TGTGCCAGCAGCCACAAGGACCAGGGGTCAAATGAAAAACTGTTTTTT CASSHKDQGSNEKLFF
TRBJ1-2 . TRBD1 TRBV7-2 TGTGCCGGAACGGACAGACAGGGGGAAGGCTACACCTTC CAGTDRQGEGYTF
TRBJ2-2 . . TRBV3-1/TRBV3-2 TGTGCCAGCAGCCGACTTAGAGAGAGCGGGGAGCTGTTTTTT CASSRLRESGELFF
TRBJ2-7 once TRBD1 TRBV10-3 TGTGCCATCACCGCAAGGACAGGGGTGGGCGAGCAGTACTTC CAITARTGVGEQYF
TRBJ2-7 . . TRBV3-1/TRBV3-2 TGTGCCAGCAGCCAAGTAGAATCAGGGATCTACGAGCAGTACTTC CASSQVESGIYEQYF
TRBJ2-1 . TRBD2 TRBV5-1 TGCGCCAGCAGAGGGGCCAGCGGGAGGAATGAGCAGTTCTTC CASRGASGRNEQFF
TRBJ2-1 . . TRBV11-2 TGTGCCAGCAGCTCCCTGGGACGAGGGGGGTGGAATGAGCAGTTCTTC CASSSLGRGGWNEQFF
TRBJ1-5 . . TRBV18 TGTGCCAGCTCACCAGGGGTTGGCGGGGGTCAGCCCCAGCATTTT CASSPGVGGGQPQHF
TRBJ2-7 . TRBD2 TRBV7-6 TGTGCCAGCAGCTTAGAGGCTTCACGGGGAGCGGGAGGCTACGAGCAGTACTTC CASSLEASRGAGGYEQYF
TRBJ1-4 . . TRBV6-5 TGTGCCAGCAGTTGGGACGGAGAAAAACTGTTTTTT CASSWDGEKLFF
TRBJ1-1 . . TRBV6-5 TGTGCCAGCAGTACCTGGGGGAGAATGAACACTGAAGCTTTCTTT CASSTWGRMNTEAFF
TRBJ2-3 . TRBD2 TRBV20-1 TGCAGTGCTAGTGGACTAGCGGGAGATACGCAGTATTTT CSASGLAGDTQYF
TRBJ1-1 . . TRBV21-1 TGTGCCAGCAGCAAAGACAGGGATACTGAAGCTTTCTTT CASSKDRDTEAFF
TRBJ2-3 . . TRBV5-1 TGCGCCAGCAGCTTGGGGGCGCCCACAGATACGCAGTATTTT CASSLGAPTDTQYF
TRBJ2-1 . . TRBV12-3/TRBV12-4 TGTGCCAGCAGTCCTAGGGCTAACAATGAGCAGTTCTTC CASSPRANNEQFF
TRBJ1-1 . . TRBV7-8 TGTGCCAGCAGCTTAGCGCACGGAAGTACTGAAGCTTTCTTT CASSLAHGSTEAFF
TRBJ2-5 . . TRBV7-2 TGTGCCAGCAGCTTAGGCGTGAGACAGGGAGGCGAGACCCAGTACTTC CASSLGVRQGGETQYF
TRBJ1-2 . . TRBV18 TGTGCCAGCTCACCGGGAAGGGATGGCTATGGCTACACCTTC CASSPGRDGYGYTF
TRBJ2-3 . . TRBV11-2 TGTGCCCAGCAGGGTTTTGGACAGGGAGGGGATACGCAGTATTTT CAQQGFGQGGDTQYF
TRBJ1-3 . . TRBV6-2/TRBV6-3 TGTGCCAGCAGTCCGTGGAAAGACACCATATATTTT CASSPWKDTIYF
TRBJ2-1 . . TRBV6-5 TGTGCCAGCACGGTGTCAGGGGCCCATCACGTAGAGCAGTTCTTC CASTVSGAHHVEQFF
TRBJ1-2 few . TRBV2 TGTGCCAGCAGTGAACCTAGCTATGGCTACACCTTC CASSEPSYGYTF